This TCR beta chain was identified in a study of shared clonotypes between healthy human individuals. Points from the study as a whole: Even with large depth, rarefaction showed that sorted-subset sequencing was incomplete. Sample collection involved blood only; tissue repertoires are likely different.

As originally analysed: ImmunoSEQ output held junction-only sequences without quality scores, so filtering differed. Sequenced by immunoSEQ multiplex PCR; TCRdb stores in-frame clones only, minus some. V, J and clone size are taken as reported in that table, and D and trimming were inferred from the DNA itself. The data show a few million clones, with more than 80% seen just once and approximately 0.4% held by the top ten. The germline V gene has CDR1 SGHVS and CDR2 FNYEAQ. The J segment lost 7 bases and the V segment lost 1 base, leaving 12 bases of the junction unmatched. The length of the CDR3 is 17 residues. Points on this clone: Antigen specificity is unknown.

Input material: naive CD4+ T cells from PBMCs. Specified subset: CD45RA+ positively selected. The TCR was taken from a man aged 18 to 30 in good health. Some clones in this sample may be carry-over from other donors' samples. This chain joins TRBV7-6 and TRBJ2-2; 7 positions agree with TRBD2. CDR3 in DNA: TGTGCCAGCAGCTTAGTTTTTGGCGGGAGTAGTAACGGGGAGCTGTTTTTT. Protein product: CASSLVFGGSSNGELFF.